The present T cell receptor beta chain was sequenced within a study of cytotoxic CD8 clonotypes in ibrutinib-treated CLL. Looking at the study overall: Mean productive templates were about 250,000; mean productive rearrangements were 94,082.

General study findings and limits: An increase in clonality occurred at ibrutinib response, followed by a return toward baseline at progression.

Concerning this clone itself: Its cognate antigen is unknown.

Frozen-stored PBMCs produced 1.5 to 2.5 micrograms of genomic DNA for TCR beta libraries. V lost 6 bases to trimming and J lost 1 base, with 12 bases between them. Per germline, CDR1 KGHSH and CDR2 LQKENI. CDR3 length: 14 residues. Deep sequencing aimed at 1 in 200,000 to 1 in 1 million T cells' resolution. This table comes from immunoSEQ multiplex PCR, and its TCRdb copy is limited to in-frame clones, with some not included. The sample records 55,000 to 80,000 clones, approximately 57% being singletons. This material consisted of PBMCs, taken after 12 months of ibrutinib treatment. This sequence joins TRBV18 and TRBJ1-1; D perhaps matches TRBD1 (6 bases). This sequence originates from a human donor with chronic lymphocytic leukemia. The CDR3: CASSPEGGNTEAFF. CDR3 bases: TGTGCCAGCTCCCCCGAGGGGGGGAACACTGAAGCTTTCTTT.